The present entry profiles one T cell receptor (beta chain) with its context. It lacks a known antigen. Base qualities are not recorded, but no much larger clone differs from it by a single base. This record comes from a study of T cells after yellow fever vaccination (dated by TCRdb to the late 2010s). Background for the entire study: Libraries from fractions with low cell numbers were prepared with the SMART-Seq v4 Ultra Low Input RNA kit. To follow T-cell clones before and after both primary and booster YFV17D yellow fever vaccination, bulk TCR alpha and beta repertoires underwent longitudinal sequencing. Blood was collected at multiple timepoints before and after primary and secondary immunization, and bulk PBMC replicates and cell subsets were isolated. Two healthy male donors made up the cohort, one aged 18 to 30 years and the other aged 30 to 40 years. General findings and caveats noted by the study authors: Because the study included only two donors, the extent to which the findings can be generalized is limited. Most clones expanded after primary vaccination were re-detected after the booster (about 95% of CD4 and around nine tenths of CD8), suggesting broad memory maintenance. Because abundant contaminating clonotypes from the bulk population could be contained in FACS-sorted repertoires, computational filtering was required. A small fraction of clonotypes appeared in both the CD4 and CD8 compartments, likely as a result of convergent recombination. Compared with the primary T-cell response, the secondary T-cell response was faster but weaker, reaching its peak on day 5 rather than on day 15.

TCR cDNA was made using 5'RACE template switching, a step that added a universal primer site and unique molecular identifiers. cDNA synthesis was primed from both the TCR alpha and TCR beta constant segments. Libraries were amplified in two PCR steps, with sample barcodes and sequencing adapters added in the second step. Libraries were sequenced on Illumina HiSeq 2500 (2x100 bp) or NovaSeq (2x150 bp). For the original study's pipeline: MIGEC was used to demultiplex reads and collapse the reads into UMI consensus sequences, and MiXCR was used for V(D)J alignment. Vaccine-responding clonotypes were identified with edgeR using replicate PBMC samples, with FDR below 0.01 and a log2 fold change above 5 up to day 15 being required. Each bulk clonotype was labeled CD4 or CD8 based on which sequenced repertoire, CD4 or CD8, contained the clonotype at higher abundance. The public reads were reprocessed in TCRdb via fastp at Q25 and MiXCR, keeping in-frame beta chains. CDR3 protein duplicates are merged, each entry listing the most common genes and DNA. TCRdb, not the authors, supplied the V and J calls. The sample data list about 580,000 distinct CDR3 sequences, and 17% of these were observed just once. Around 15% of the sample is in the top ten clones.

CDR1 and CDR2, looked up from the germline V gene, are MNHEY and SVGAGI. Spanning cysteine to phenylalanine, the CDR3 consists of 14 amino acids. Here the CDR3 DNA is all that survives: 42 bases in frame from base 1. Relative to germline, V is 2 bases shorter and J is 4 bases shorter, with 11 bases between their ends. Taken with the paper, the label for treatment or condition translates to: live attenuated yellow fever vaccine strain. At each blood-draw timepoint, two biological replicates of bulk PBMCs were collected. A standard Ficoll-Paque protocol was used to isolate PBMCs from peripheral blood. TriZol was used to extract RNA from bulk PBMCs, from CD4 and CD8 fractions, and from dextramer-positive and dextramer-negative fractions.

This clonotype was obtained from a man younger than 35 who received the YFV17D yellow fever vaccine. This sample comprised PBMCs, obtained about 5 days after the first yellow fever vaccination. Recombination connected TRBV6-5 to TRBJ2-5; the D segment could be TRBD2, given 5 matching bases. The bases are TGTGCCAGCAGTTACGGATTCCTAGCAGAGACCCAGTACTTC. Protein translation: CASSYGFLAETQYF.